Described below is a single T cell receptor beta chain sequence and its context. This record belongs to a study of beta chain features in type 1 diabetes. Sorting of CD4+ naive, central memory, regulatory and stem cell-like memory cells was performed via CD45RO/CCR7/CD25/CD127/CD95/CD27. The authors reverse transcribed all of the isolated RNA, so sequencing captured expressed TCRB transcripts. The repertoire was sequenced with immunoSEQ multiplex PCR; TCRdb's copy has only in-frame clones and lacks some. The repertoire includes more than 85,000 clones, approximately 39% of them detected once, and roughly 0.07% sits in the top ten. Looked up from germline, CDR1 is LNHDA and CDR2 is SQIVND (reference sequence). Trimming took off 4 bases at V and 4 bases at J, with 13 bases between the two ends. The CDR3 totals 15 residues.

The gene calls are TRBV19 and TRBJ2-2, with D maybe TRBD1 (6 bases). Sample: stem cell memory CD4+ T cells from blood. This clonotype was obtained from a woman aged 18-29 years in good health. The CDR3 DNA is TGTGCCAGTAGTAGACAGGCCCCGAGCACCGGGGAGCTGTTTTTT. It is translated as CASSRQAPSTGELFF.